A single sample gave rise to the 32 T cell receptor beta chains below, sequenced in a study of blood T cell repertoires in COVID-19. Measured with immunoSEQ multiplex PCR; TCRdb has only the in-frame clones, and not every one. Altogether 250,000 to 350,000 clones are present, 89% being singletons, with the ten largest covering 0.9% to 1%. Sequencing input: peripheral blood. Receptors originate from a middle-aged woman who had recovered from COVID-19.

This clone showed up just a few times. The chain employs TRBV11-3 and TRBJ2-3, with 8 bases matching TRBD1. The CDR3 is 15 residues long. Germline CDR1 and CDR2: SGHNT and YENEEA. V lost 4 bases to trimming and J lost 1 base; unmatched junction nucleotides: 4. The CDR3 coding sequence is TGTGCCAGCAGCTCGACAGGGGATGGCACAGATACGCAGTATTTT. This gives the protein CASSSTGDGTDTQYF.

The rearrangement uses TRBV5-4 and TRBJ2-3, with 10 bases lining up with TRBD2. V was pared by 4 bases and J by 1 base, with 15 bases of the junction left unmatched. The germline V gene encodes CDR1 SGHNT and CDR2 YYREEE (reference sequence). CDR3 length equals 19 residues. DNA of the CDR3: TGTGCCAGCAGCCCGGGGGGGGCTAGCGGGAGTTTGGGCACAGATACGCAGTATTTT. It encodes CASSPGGASGSLGTDTQYF.

The J gene is TRBJ2-1, the V gene TRBV11-1; D perhaps matches TRBD2 (5 bases). The V end was cut by 5 bases, the J end by 4 bases, with 15 bases between. Per germline, CDR1 SGHAT and CDR2 FQDESV (reference sequence). This CDR3 is 15 amino acids long. The CDR3 DNA follows: TGTGCCAGCAGCCAGGACTTAGCAGTTTACAATGAGCAGTTCTTC. This sequence encodes CASSQDLAVYNEQFF. Filled out from reference TRBV11-1 and TRBJ2-1, the complete variable domain reads EAEVAQSPRYKITEKSQAVAFWCDPISGHATLYWYRQILGQGPELLVQFQDESVVDDSQLPKDRFSAERLKGVDSTLKIQPAELGDSAMYLCASSQDLAVYNEQFFGPGTRLTVL.

DNA for the CDR3: TGTGCCAGCAGTCCCCTTGGGACAGGGAACTATGGCTACACCTTC. Its translation is CASSPLGTGNYGYTF. This chain uses TRBV6-5 with TRBJ1-2, with TRBD1 identical over 9 bases. The CDR3 runs 15 residues. With V trimmed by 5 bases and J by 2 bases, 6 bases remained unmatched. Germline V lookup: CDR1 MNHEY, CDR2 SVGAGI.

The chain is built from TRBV7-9 and TRBJ2-5; unclear D gene. V dropped 6 bases and J dropped 5 bases, with 13 bases sitting between them. CDR3 length: 13 amino acids. Germline-derived CDR1 and CDR2 are SEHNR and FQNEAQ (reference sequence). CDR3 amino acids: CASSSGGPETQYF. CDR3 in DNA: TGTGCCAGCAGTTCAGGTGGCCCCGAGACCCAGTACTTC.

J is TRBJ2-7 and V is TRBV30; TRBD2 aligns across 7 bases. Germline CDR1 GTSNPN, CDR2 SVGIG (reference sequence). The CDR3 covers 12 residues. V dropped 6 bases and J dropped 3; count of bases not matched to a gene: 5. CDR3 residues: CACSPSGYEQYF. CDR3 nucleotides: TGTGCCTGCTCTCCTAGCGGCTACGAGCAGTACTTC.

The chain recombines TRBV6-5 with TRBJ1-4, with a weak D call TRBD1 (5 bases). CDR1 is MNHEY and CDR2 is SVGAGI in the germline V gene. The CDR3 extends over 15 amino acids. V shed 11 bases and J shed 7 bases, with 23 bases lying between them. The CDR3 bases are TGTGCCGGAGGAGACCGCGGGGCGCCGGTTGAAAAACTGTTTTTT. Translated: CAGGDRGAPVEKLFF.

The chain joins TRBV9 to TRBJ2-2; D possibly corresponds to TRBD2 (6 bases). V was cut by 3 bases and J by 3 bases, with 6 bases left in between. The CDR3 has 13 residues. Germline CDR1 and CDR2: SGDLS and YYNGEE. The chain's CDR3 is CASSERDTGELFF. CDR3 bases: TGTGCCAGCAGCGAGCGGGACACCGGGGAGCTGTTTTTT.

The J gene is TRBJ2-7, the V gene TRBV5-4; perhaps TRBD1 as D (5 bases). The ends were cut back, 4 bases at V and 4 bases at J, with 9 bases in the middle. CDR1 and CDR2 (germline): SGHNT, YYREEE (reference sequence). This CDR3 region has 12 residues. CDR3 protein: CASSADTYEQYF. The CDR3 bases are TGTGCCAGCAGCGCGGACACTTACGAGCAGTACTTC.

J is TRBJ1-6 and V is TRBV30, with TRBD1 identical over 7 bases. V was clipped by 5 bases and J by 6 bases; unmatched bases: 4. Germline CDR1 is GTSNPN and CDR2 is SVGIG (reference sequence). This CDR3 contains 13 residues. The CDR3 loop is CAWEGTVNSPLHF. In DNA, the CDR3 is TGTGCCTGGGAGGGGACAGTTAATTCACCCCTCCACTTT. Drawing the rest from reference TRBV30 and TRBJ1-6, the complete variable domain is SQTIHQWPATLVQPVGSPLSLECTVEGTSNPNLYWYRQAAGRGLQLLFYSVGIGQISSEVPQNLSASRPQDRQFILSSKKLLLSDSGFYLCAWEGTVNSPLHFGNGTRLTVT.

The chain has TRBV19 and TRBJ2-3; 8 bases fit TRBD2. The CDR3 is 15 amino acids. Trimming removed 5 bases from V and 2 bases from J; junction bases left unmatched: 6. Germline CDR1 and CDR2: LNHDA and SQIVND (reference sequence). The DNA of the CDR3 is TGTGCCAGTAGTGTGACTAGCGCCTCCACAGATACGCAGTATTTT. Translated, it gives CASSVTSASTDTQYF. The variable domain in full, completed from reference TRBV19 and TRBJ2-3, reads DGGITQSPKYLFRKEGQNVTLSCEQNLNHDAMYWYRQDPGQGLRLIYYSQIVNDFQKGDIAEGYSVSREKKESFPLTVTSAQKNPTAFYLCASSVTSASTDTQYFGPGTRLTVL.

The chain employs TRBV7-9 and TRBJ2-1; the match to TRBD2 covers 7 bases. This CDR3 contains 17 residues. The germline V gene has CDR1 SEHNR and CDR2 FQNEAQ (reference sequence). J was trimmed by 0 bases and V by 5 bases; bases with no gene match: 10. The CDR3 spells CASSDLSSGRSYNEQFF. The CDR3 nucleotides are TGTGCCAGCAGCGACCTGTCTAGCGGACGCTCCTACAATGAGCAGTTCTTC.

This clone was counted between two and nine times. The chain recombines TRBV28 with TRBJ1-6; D perhaps matches TRBD1 (6 bases). V lost 8 bases to trimming and J lost 7 bases, with 15 bases between them. This CDR3 contains 14 residues. Germline values: CDR1 MDHEN, CDR2 SYDVKM. The CDR3 spells CASLSGQPNSPLHF. The CDR3 bases are TGTGCCAGCCTTTCCGGACAGCCGAATTCACCCCTCCACTTT.

This clone was found once. Distinct nucleotide sequences in the sample also encode this CDR3. J is TRBJ1-1 and V is TRBV3-1 (or the pseudogene TRBV3-2); perhaps TRBD1 as D (5 bases). CDR3 length equals 14 residues. V was clipped by 4 bases and J by 3 bases, with 12 bases between them. Germline V gene data show CDR1 as LGHDT and CDR2 as YNNKEL (reference sequence). The CDR3 sequence is CASSPTGGDTEAFF. The CDR3 DNA reads as TGTGCCAGCAGCCCCACCGGGGGGGACACTGAAGCTTTCTTT.

V gene TRBV2 combines with J gene TRBJ1-1; 8 bases line up with TRBD1. The CDR3 is 15 residues long. With V trimmed by 7 bases and J by 6 bases, 13 bases remained unmatched. Germline lookup yields CDR1 SNHLY and CDR2 FYNNEI. The CDR3 loop is CASTIIWDRTAEAFF. The CDR3 DNA follows: TGTGCCAGCACCATCATATGGGACAGGACCGCTGAAGCTTTCTTT.

The chain uses TRBV30 and TRBJ2-1; 7 bases are a match to TRBD2. The germline V gene encodes CDR1 GTSNPN and CDR2 SVGIG (reference sequence). J was trimmed by 4 bases and V by 3 bases; bases with no gene match: 3. This CDR3 has 13 residues. This chain's CDR3 is CAWSRTRYNEQFF. Here the CDR3 DNA reads TGTGCCTGGAGCAGGACTAGGTACAATGAGCAGTTCTTC.

The chain uses TRBV9 and TRBJ2-5; 7 bases line up with TRBD1. Germline V gene lookup returns CDR1 SGDLS and CDR2 YYNGEE. The V segment lost 0 bases and the J segment 1 base; nucleotides outside the gene matches: 3. The CDR3 consists of 15 residues. CDR3 region: CASSVEGALQETQYF. The DNA of the CDR3 is TGTGCCAGCAGCGTAGAGGGGGCGCTCCAAGAGACCCAGTACTTC.

This chain connects TRBV5-8 to TRBJ1-2; possible D gene TRBD1, 6 bases. The V gene's germline CDR1 is SGHTS and CDR2 YDEGEE. V lost 0 bases to trimming and J lost 3 bases, with 18 bases between them. CDR3 length equals 17 residues. For the CDR3, the DNA is TGTGCCAGCAGCTTGGCCGTCGTCCAGGGGCTTTACTATGGCTACACCTTC. Residues: CASSLAVVQGLYYGYTF.

The chain has TRBV5-1 and TRBJ2-7; the D gene is possibly TRBD1 (6 bases). The CDR3 contains 14 residues. Trimming left V 0 bases short and J 4 bases short, with 11 bases between. The V gene's germline CDR1 is SGHRS and CDR2 YFSETQ. This chain's CDR3 is CASSLGPGVYEQYF. CDR3 nucleotide sequence: TGCGCCAGCAGCTTGGGCCCAGGGGTGTACGAGCAGTACTTC.

The chain uses TRBV30 and TRBJ1-2; unclear D gene. The germline V gene has CDR1 GTSNPN and CDR2 SVGIG (reference sequence). With 2 bases removed from V and 4 bases from J, the gap between germline ends came to 11 bases. The CDR3 is 13 residues long. The CDR3 nucleotides read TGTGCCTGGAGTACGAACAGCTTCTATGGCTACACCTTC. It encodes CAWSTNSFYGYTF.

The V and J genes are TRBV24-1 and TRBJ2-7, with D possibly being TRBD1 (6 bases). The CDR3 sequence is 15 residues long. The germline V gene has CDR1 KGHDR and CDR2 SFDVKD. Trimming shortened V by 3 bases and J by 4 bases, and 15 bases separated the two germline ends. Written as DNA, the CDR3 is TGTGCCACCAGTGATCCGACAGGCCCCGATTACGAGCAGTACTTC. Its translation: CATSDPTGPDYEQYF.

The V and J genes are TRBV29-1 and TRBJ2-3; tentative D call: TRBD1 (5 bases). The germline CDR1 and CDR2 sequences are SQVTM and ANQGSEA. There are 13 residues in the CDR3. V shed 3 bases and J shed 6 bases, with 13 bases lying between them. The CDR3 region has the DNA TGCAGCGTTGAGGACACCGGCGAGGATACGCAGTATTTT. Protein product: CSVEDTGEDTQYF.

The J gene is TRBJ2-7, the V gene TRBV15; 10 nucleotides align to TRBD2. V lost 1 base to trimming and J lost 5 bases; unmatched junction nucleotides: 5. In germline, CDR1 is LNHNV, CDR2 YYDKDF (reference sequence). This CDR3 comprises 15 residues. The CDR3: CATSRGGTSENEQYF. The CDR3 DNA reads as TGTGCCACCAGCAGAGGAGGGACTAGCGAAAACGAGCAGTACTTC.

V is TRBV9 and J is TRBJ2-5, with a tentative D call TRBD2 (5 bases). The CDR3 contains 14 residues. V was trimmed by 0 bases and J by 2 bases, leaving 8 bases between them. The germline gives CDR1 SGDLS, CDR2 YYNGEE. CDR3 protein: CASSVGRGQETQYF. CDR3 DNA sequence: TGTGCCAGCAGCGTAGGGCGCGGGCAAGAGACCCAGTACTTC.

J is TRBJ1-4 and V is TRBV25-1, with D perhaps matching TRBD1 (5 bases). V lost 4 bases and J 5 bases, leaving 11 bases between the germline ends. The CDR3 length is 14 residues. Per germline, CDR1 MGHDK and CDR2 SYGVNS. The CDR3 nucleotides are TGTGCCAGCAGTGTTGACTGGACAAATGAAAAACTGTTTTTT. This encodes CASSVDWTNEKLFF.

The rearrangement uses TRBV5-1 and TRBJ1-1; D perhaps matches TRBD1 (5 bases). This CDR3 region has 15 residues. Germline assignment: CDR1 SGHRS and CDR2 YFSETQ. Trimming took 3 bases from V and 5 from J, leaving 17 bases between them. For the CDR3, the DNA is TGCGCCAGCAGCTCGGGACGGCCGGAGGGGACTGAAGCTTTCTTT. The encoded protein is CASSSGRPEGTEAFF.

The V gene is TRBV2, the J gene TRBJ2-1, with TRBD1 identical over 10 bases. The trim removed 2 bases at V and 9 bases at J, leaving 10 bases unmatched. The CDR3 is 16 amino acids. Germline assignment: CDR1 SNHLY and CDR2 FYNNEI. For the CDR3, the DNA is TGTGCCAGCAGTGAATCAGGGACAGGGGTGGGCAGTGAGCAGTTCTTC. This translates into CASSESGTGVGSEQFF.

This clone has more than one count but fewer than ten. This rearrangement joins TRBV5-6 to TRBJ2-1, with a tentative D call TRBD2 (6 bases). There are 17 residues in the CDR3. V was cut by 4 bases and J by 2 bases, with 19 bases left in between. Germline V CDR1 and CDR2: SGHDT, YYEEEE. The CDR3 DNA is TGTGCCAGCAGCCCTAGCCATCCTAGCGCCACCTACAATGAGCAGTTCTTC. Translation: CASSPSHPSATYNEQFF. The full variable domain, in which reference TRBV5-6 and TRBJ2-1 provide the parts outside the CDR3, is DAGVTQSPTHLIKTRGQQVTLRCSPKSGHDTVSWYQQALGQGPQFIFQYYEEEERQRGNFPDRFSGHQFPNYSSELNVNALLLGDSALYLCASSPSHPSATYNEQFFGPGTRLTVL.

The rearrangement uses TRBV5-1 and TRBJ2-2; D is undetermined. V was shortened by 1 base and J by 3 bases, with 7 bases between the two germline ends. The CDR3 consists of 14 residues. Germline V CDR1 and CDR2: SGHRS, YFSETQ. CDR3 in DNA: TGCGCCAGCAGCTTGCTGGCAGACACCGGGGAGCTGTTTTTT. It specifies CASSLLADTGELFF.

As for this clone: Other nucleotide sequences in the sample specify the same CDR3. This chain uses TRBV7-3 with TRBJ1-1, with a possible D match to TRBD1 (5 bases). The V and J ends lost 3 bases and 4 bases respectively, with 9 bases between them. There are 13 residues in the CDR3. Germline V gene sequence: CDR1 SGHTA, CDR2 FQGTGA. In DNA, the CDR3 is TGTGCCAGCAGCTTGCAGGGAGGCACTGAAGCTTTCTTT. Protein product: CASSLQGGTEAFF.

The chain recombines TRBV30 with TRBJ2-7; no clear D. V was trimmed by 0 bases and J by 4 bases, leaving 4 bases between them. Germline V gene lookup returns CDR1 GTSNPN and CDR2 SVGIG (reference sequence). The CDR3 has 11 amino acids. CDR3 DNA sequence: TGTGCCTGGAGTGTCATGTACGAGCAGTACTTC. Protein product: CAWSVMYEQYF.

This clone has just one count. The genes are TRBV6-5 and TRBJ1-1; no clear D gene. CDR3 length: 15 amino acids. Germline V gene data show CDR1 as MNHEY and CDR2 as SVGAGI. The ends were cut back, 1 base at V and 1 base at J, with 10 bases in the middle. The DNA for the CDR3 is TGTGCCAGCAGTTACTTTCCGGGGAGGAACACTGAAGCTTTCTTT. Translation gives CASSYFPGRNTEAFF.